This T cell receptor beta chain is drawn from a study of graft-versus-host responses after intestinal transplantation. V was clipped by 6 bases and J by 0 bases; unmatched bases: 2. The CDR3 extends over 14 amino acids. Per the germline V gene, CDR1 is MNHNY and CDR2 is SVGAGI (reference sequence). Only in-frame clones appear in the TCRdb table, and some are missing; sequencing was by immunoSEQ multiplex PCR. This table has fewer than 85,000 clones, about 87% appearing once. Of note for this clone: The antigen is unknown. Other nucleotide sequences in the sample specify the same CDR3.

V gene TRBV6-6 combines with J gene TRBJ2-7; 10 bases line up with TRBD1. The clonotype comes from a human donor who was the organ donor for an intestinal transplant. Specimen: unstimulated CD4+ T cells sorted from spleen or lymph node cells, collected before transplant. The CDR3 nucleotides are TGTGCCAGCAGGGGACAGGGGAGCTCCTACGAGCAGTACGTC. This codes for CASRGQGSSYEQYV.